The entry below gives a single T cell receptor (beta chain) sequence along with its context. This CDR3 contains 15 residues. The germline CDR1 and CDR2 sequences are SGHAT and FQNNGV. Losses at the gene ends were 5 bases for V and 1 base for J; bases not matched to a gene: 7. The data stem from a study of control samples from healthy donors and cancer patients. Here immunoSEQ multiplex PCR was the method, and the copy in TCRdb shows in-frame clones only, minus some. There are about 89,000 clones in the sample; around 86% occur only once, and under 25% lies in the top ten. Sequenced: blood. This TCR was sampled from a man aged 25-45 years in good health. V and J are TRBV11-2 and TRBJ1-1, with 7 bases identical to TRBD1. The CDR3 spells CASSPETGRNTEAFF. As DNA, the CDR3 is TGTGCCAGCAGCCCAGAGACAGGGAGGAACACTGAAGCTTTCTTT.